This T cell receptor beta chain was sequenced in a study of blood T cell repertoires in COVID-19. This clone was recorded a few times. Original methodology: Amplification with reference gene primers provided the estimates of nucleated cell counts. The repertoire was sequenced with immunoSEQ multiplex PCR; TCRdb's copy has only in-frame clones and lacks some. V, J and clone size were drawn from that table, and D and trimming were deduced from the DNA. The table records 150,000 to 200,000 clones, approximately 80% of them present only once. There are 12 residues in the CDR3. The germline V gene has CDR1 SGHRS and CDR2 YFSETQ. Deletions cut 2 bases from V and 0 bases from J, with 2 bases between.

The specimen was PBMCs or T cells enriched from blood (not recorded which). This receptor was taken from a man aged 40-55 years who had recovered from COVID-19. V usage is TRBV5-1 and J usage is TRBJ2-5; D is undetermined. The CDR3 region has the DNA TGCGCCAGCAGCTTTAACCAAGAGACCCAGTACTTC. Amino acid sequence: CASSFNQETQYF.